The rows below give T cell receptor beta chains drawn from one sample of a study of T-cell memory formation after mild COVID-19. TCRdb called the 5' RACE reads again in MiXCR, with one record for every CDR3 protein. The sample comprises about 190,000 distinct CDR3 sequences, about 10% of which are singletons, and approximately 3% rests with the top ten. Sequenced input: PBMCs or a T cell subset sorted from them (not recorded which). The origin of the receptors is a young man who had mild COVID-19 (a few samples of this study predate the infection). Cell type and time point are not known. Each CDR3 is given with its conserved first and last residue. A D gene is named only where the DNA matches it firmly. Part of the rows lack a size; the others show once, few, many or a class for expanded clones.

CASRRSRNSPLHF | TGTGCCAGCAGACGTAGTCGGAATTCACCCCTCCACTTT | NA | NA | TRBJ1-6 | TRBV7-2
CASSPPGQGSTGELFF | TGTGCCAGCAGCCCGCCGGGACAGGGGAGCACCGGGGAGCTGTTTTTT | TRBD1 | NA | TRBJ2-2 | TRBV7-3
CASSYRAGEQFF | TGTGCCAGCAGTTACAGAGCGGGAGAGCAGTTCTTC | TRBD2 | NA | TRBJ2-1 | TRBV6-2/TRBV6-3
CASSYNSQNTEAFF | TGTGCCAGCAGTTATAACAGCCAGAACACTGAAGCTTTCTTT | NA | once | TRBJ1-1 | TRBV6-2/TRBV6-3
CASDSGGLTDTQYF | TGCGCCAGCGATAGCGGGGGCCTCACAGATACGCAGTATTTT | TRBD2 | few | TRBJ2-3 | TRBV5-1
CATSRGGGETQYF | TGTGCCACCAGCAGAGGGGGGGGAGAGACCCAGTACTTC | TRBD2 | NA | TRBJ2-5 | TRBV15
CASSSRGNKETQYF | TGTGCCAGCTCATCCAGGGGGAACAAAGAGACCCAGTACTTC | TRBD1 | NA | TRBJ2-5 | TRBV18
CASSLRDGYTF | TGTGCCAGCAGCCTCCGGGATGGCTACACCTTC | NA | NA | TRBJ1-2 | TRBV28
CASSFLIEPATNEKLFF | TGTGCCAGCAGTTTCCTGATAGAGCCTGCAACTAATGAAAAACTGTTTTTT | NA | few | TRBJ1-4 | TRBV12-3/TRBV12-4
CASSEGGRPDTQYF | TGTGCCAGCTCAGAGGGGGGCCGACCAGATACGCAGTATTTT | NA | few | TRBJ2-3 | TRBV18
CSATPARARGYTF | TGCAGTGCCACGCCCGCGAGGGCGCGAGGCTACACCTTC | NA | few | TRBJ1-2 | TRBV20-1
CASSLEGQAAEAFF | TGTGCCAGCAGCTTAGAAGGCCAAGCGGCTGAAGCTTTCTTT | NA | few | TRBJ1-1 | TRBV7-2
CASSSAGTGNTGELFF | TGTGCCAGCAGTTCGGCCGGGACAGGGAACACCGGGGAGCTGTTTTTT | TRBD1 | NA | TRBJ2-2 | TRBV6-6
CASSPSGTLGETQYF | TGCGCCAGCAGCCCCTCGGGCACCTTGGGGGAGACCCAGTACTTC | NA | NA | TRBJ2-5 | TRBV5-1